This T cell receptor beta chain came from a study of blood T cell repertoires in COVID-19. As for the study in general: Samples representing acute and convalescent COVID-19 were sourced from the United States, Italy and Spain.

Authors' data handling: Reference gene primer amplification yielded estimated nucleated cell counts. Profiled with immunoSEQ multiplex PCR; TCRdb holds only in-frame clones, not every one. V, J and clone size reflect that table, while D and trimming were determined from the DNA. The data show some 270,000 clones, with 75% to 90% seen just once and around 3% held by the top ten. J gave up 2 bases and V 6 bases, and 4 bases lay outside the gene matches. CDR1 is SGHRS and CDR2 is YFSETQ in the germline V gene. The CDR3 consists of 13 residues. Assignment of participants to cohorts was predicated upon participant-reported clinical history.

Sequencing used PBMCs or T cells enriched from blood (not recorded which). This clonotype was sampled from a woman aged 40 to 55 who had been exposed to COVID-19. V is TRBV5-1 and J is TRBJ1-2; 7 positions agree with TRBD1. The CDR3 DNA follows: TGCGCCAGCACCAGGGACAGCAACTATGGCTACACCTTC. This translates into CASTRDSNYGYTF.